These 30 T cell receptor beta chains were sequenced from one sample in a study of blood T cell repertoires in COVID-19. TCRdb's table, derived via immunoSEQ multiplex PCR, lists solely in-frame clones and lacks some. This table holds about 170,000 clones, around four fifths found once. The sample consisted of peripheral blood. All receptors come from a woman aged 80 or over with COVID-19, enrolled during active disease.

The chain recombines TRBV5-6 with TRBJ2-3; no clear D gene. This CDR3 is built from 15 residues. V was trimmed by 1 base and J by 0 bases, leaving 9 bases between them. Germline lookup yields CDR1 SGHDT and CDR2 YYEEEE. CDR3 in DNA: TGTGCCAGCAGCTTGTACGGGTCTAGCACAGATACGCAGTATTTT. Translated, it gives CASSLYGSSTDTQYF.

In the case of this clone: The sample holds other DNA sequences that translate to the same CDR3. The rearrangement joins TRBV18 to TRBJ2-5, with 12 bases aligning to TRBD1. Losses at the gene ends were 3 bases for V and 5 bases for J; bases not matched to a gene: 4. The CDR3 is made up of 15 amino acids. From germline, CDR1 is KGHSH and CDR2 LQKENI. The CDR3 loop reads CASSPGTGGRETQYF. The CDR3, as DNA: TGTGCCAGCTCACCCGGGACAGGGGGCCGGGAGACCCAGTACTTC. The full variable domain, its missing parts supplied by reference TRBV18 and TRBJ2-5, is NAGVMQNPRHLVRRRGQEARLRCSPMKGHSHVYWYRQLPEEGLKFMVYLQKENIIDESGMPKERFSAEFPKEGPSILRIQQVVRGDSAAYFCASSPGTGGRETQYFGPGTRLLVL.

This chain links TRBV19 with TRBJ2-7, with TRBD1 matching over 8 bases. The germline V gene encodes CDR1 LNHDA and CDR2 SQIVND (reference sequence). V lost 4 bases to trimming and J lost 0 bases; unmatched junction nucleotides: 5. The CDR3 extends over 15 amino acids. Here the CDR3 reads CASSTTGDHSYEQYF. The CDR3 DNA reads TGTGCCAGTAGTACGACAGGGGACCACTCCTACGAGCAGTACTTC. The full variable domain, completed using reference TRBV19 and TRBJ2-7, is DGGITQSPKYLFRKEGQNVTLSCEQNLNHDAMYWYRQDPGQGLRLIYYSQIVNDFQKGDIAEGYSVSREKKESFPLTVTSAQKNPTAFYLCASSTTGDHSYEQYFGPGTRLTVT.

CDR3 sequence reads: CASRQVNTEAFF. CDR3 nucleotides: TGTGCCAGCCGACAGGTGAACACTGAAGCTTTCTTT. V gene TRBV3-1 (or the pseudogene TRBV3-2) combines with J gene TRBJ1-1; possible D gene TRBD1, 6 bases. Deletions cut 8 bases from V and 0 bases from J, with 7 bases between. This CDR3 has 12 amino acids. Germline V gene lookup returns CDR1 LGHDT and CDR2 YNNKEL (reference sequence).

The chain carries TRBV18 and TRBJ1-5; 7 bases agree with TRBD1. This CDR3 contains 14 residues. The V segment lost 3 bases and the J segment 4 bases; nucleotides outside the gene matches: 3. The germline gives CDR1 KGHSH, CDR2 LQKENI. The CDR3 region has the DNA TGTGCCAGCTCACCGGGACAGATAAATCAGCCCCAGCATTTT. Encoded protein: CASSPGQINQPQHF.

CDR3 in DNA: TGCGCCAGCAGGCGTACGGGACAGGGCTACGAGCAGTACTTC. This translates into CASRRTGQGYEQYF. The genes are TRBV5-1 and TRBJ2-7; 9 nucleotides line up with TRBD1. Germline loops: CDR1 SGHRS, CDR2 YFSETQ. V shed 5 bases and J 3 bases; nucleotides not matched to a gene: 6. The CDR3 has 14 residues.

The chain links TRBV7-3 to TRBJ2-1; D is possibly TRBD2 (7 bases). CDR3 length: 13 amino acids. With 4 bases removed from V and 8 bases from J, the gap between germline ends came to 12 bases. Germline V CDR1 and CDR2: SGHTA, FQGTGA. CDR3 in amino acids: CASSSSGGDEQFF. CDR3 sequence (DNA): TGTGCCAGCAGCTCCTCGGGGGGCGATGAGCAGTTCTTC.

The table lists this clone with a few counts. The chain employs TRBV2 and TRBJ1-2, with D possibly being TRBD1 (5 bases). CDR3 length: 12 amino acids. With 6 bases removed from V and 6 bases from J, the gap between germline ends came to 11 bases. In germline, CDR1 is SNHLY, CDR2 FYNNEI. CDR3 bases: TGTGCCAGCAGCATTGACAGAAATGGCTACACCTTC. It is translated as CASSIDRNGYTF.

This chain uses TRBV18 with TRBJ2-1; weak D call: TRBD1 (5 bases). The CDR3 has 14 amino acids. Germline values: CDR1 KGHSH, CDR2 LQKENI. V was pared by 3 bases and J by 4 bases, with 10 bases between. This chain's CDR3 is CASSPTAIYNEQFF. CDR3 in DNA: TGTGCCAGCTCACCGACAGCGATATACAATGAGCAGTTCTTC.

V and J are TRBV27 and TRBJ2-7; perhaps TRBD2 as D (5 bases). The CDR3 spans 15 residues. CDR1 is MNHEY, CDR2 SMNVEV, per germline (reference sequence). V lost 6 bases and J lost 0, with 15 bases in between. The CDR3 is CASSFTRRSSYEQYF. The CDR3 coding sequence is TGTGCCAGCAGCTTCACTAGGCGAAGCTCCTACGAGCAGTACTTC.

The rearrangement uses TRBV6-5 and TRBJ1-6; D is unclear. The germline CDR1 and CDR2 sequences are MNHEY and SVGAGI. V lost 6 bases, J lost 7 bases, and 16 bases lay in between. The CDR3 sequence is 15 residues long. The CDR3 region has the DNA TGTGCCAGCAGCTCACAGCGGGTCGGAAATTCACCCCTCCACTTT. It translates to CASSSQRVGNSPLHF.

This chain joins TRBV7-9 and TRBJ1-2; 7 bases match TRBD1. This CDR3 contains 13 residues. V lost 5 bases, J lost 8 bases, and 8 bases stayed unmatched. CDR1 is SEHNR, CDR2 FQNEAQ, per germline (reference sequence). CDR3 nucleotides: TGTGCCAGCAGCAACAGGGGAGCTTGGGGCTACACCTTC. As protein: CASSNRGAWGYTF.

The chain recombines TRBV10-3 with TRBJ2-3; 7 bases align to TRBD2. CDR1 is ENHRY and CDR2 is SYGVKD in the germline V gene. CDR3 length equals 14 residues. This chain's CDR3 is CAHGGAGDPDTQYF. The DNA of the CDR3 is TGTGCTCATGGTGGGGCGGGGGACCCAGATACGCAGTATTTT.

The CDR3 bases are TGTGCCAGCAGCCCTACCCCGGTGGGGACATTAGAACAGACCCAGTACTTC. It is translated as CASSPTPVGTLEQTQYF. The chain combines TRBV5-5 with TRBJ2-5; TRBD1 might be the D (6 bases). The V gene's germline CDR1 is SGHKS and CDR2 YYEKEE (reference sequence). The CDR3 loop spans 17 amino acids. The ends were cut back, 4 bases at V and 6 bases at J, with 25 bases in the middle.

V is TRBV18 and J is TRBJ1-1; TRBD1 might be the D (5 bases). The V end lost 4 bases, the J end lost 5 bases, and 5 bases lay between the germline ends. CDR3 length: 11 residues. Germline CDR1 KGHSH, CDR2 LQKENI. Here the CDR3 reads CASSQGTEAFF. In DNA, the CDR3 is TGTGCCAGCTCACAGGGGACTGAAGCTTTCTTT.

This clone came up a few times. For the CDR3, the DNA is TGTGCCAGCAGTCGGCAGGCCGAGCAGTACTTC. Amino acid sequence: CASSRQAEQYF. The rearrangement joins TRBV2 to TRBJ2-7; D unclear. This CDR3 comprises 11 residues. CDR1 and CDR2 (germline): SNHLY, FYNNEI. Between the trimmed V and J ends, which lost 5 bases and 6 bases, there was a span of 8 bases.

The chain recombines TRBV7-9 with TRBJ1-2; D is ambiguous. The CDR3 has 14 amino acids. V lost 0 bases to trimming and J lost 0 bases, with 5 bases between them. Per germline, CDR1 SEHNR and CDR2 FQNEAQ (reference sequence). CDR3 loop: CASSLALTNYGYTF. CDR3 DNA: TGTGCCAGCAGCTTAGCGTTAACTAACTATGGCTACACCTTC.

The rearrangement links TRBV3-1 (or the pseudogene TRBV3-2) to TRBJ2-7; 13 bases fit TRBD2. The CDR3 contains 18 residues. The V gene's germline CDR1 is LGHDT and CDR2 YNNKEL (reference sequence). Germline trimming cut 3 bases from V and 5 bases from J; bases unmatched to any gene: 13. CDR3 amino acids: CASSHSAGTSGALHEQYF. CDR3 bases: TGTGCCAGCAGCCACAGTGCCGGGACTAGCGGGGCCCTCCACGAGCAGTACTTC.

This chain connects TRBV24-1 to TRBJ2-7; possible D gene TRBD1, 5 bases. Germline values: CDR1 KGHDR, CDR2 SFDVKD. V lost 5 bases, J lost 0 bases, and 16 bases lay in between. The CDR3 has 16 amino acids. CDR3 coding DNA: TGTGCCACCAGTGGGAGACTTCCCCAGGGCTCCTACGAGCAGTACTTC. Translated, it gives CATSGRLPQGSYEQYF.

The chain links TRBV7-6 to TRBJ2-7, with 7 bases fitting TRBD1. Trimming took 3 bases from V and 3 from J; bases not matched to a gene: 8. The CDR3 is made up of 15 amino acids. Germline loops: CDR1 SGHVS, CDR2 FNYEAQ. CDR3 residues: CASSFNRDSLYEQYF. Here the CDR3 DNA reads TGTGCCAGCAGCTTCAACCGGGACAGTCTCTACGAGCAGTACTTC.

This clone was recorded once. The rearrangement uses TRBV18 and TRBJ1-3, with 9 bases identical to TRBD1. The CDR3 is 15 residues long. Trimming removed 6 bases from V and 0 bases from J; junction bases left unmatched: 3. The germline CDR1 and CDR2 sequences are KGHSH and LQKENI. CDR3 sequence: CASSLTGGSGNTIYF. The DNA for the CDR3 is TGTGCCAGCTCGCTGACAGGGGGCTCTGGAAACACCATATATTTT. Full variable domain (remainder filled in from reference TRBV18 and TRBJ1-3): NAGVMQNPRHLVRRRGQEARLRCSPMKGHSHVYWYRQLPEEGLKFMVYLQKENIIDESGMPKERFSAEFPKEGPSILRIQQVVRGDSAAYFCASSLTGGSGNTIYFGEGSWLTVV.

The table lists this clone with a count of one. The V call is TRBV27, the J call TRBJ2-7; the D gene is possibly TRBD2 (5 bases). CDR1 and CDR2 (germline): MNHEY, SMNVEV (reference sequence). V dropped 5 bases and J dropped 6 bases, with 17 bases sitting between them. CDR3 length: 14 residues. CDR3: CASSPGLTLREQYF. Written as DNA, the CDR3 is TGTGCCAGCAGTCCCGGACTGACTCTTCGCGAGCAGTACTTC.

The chain combines TRBV18 with TRBJ1-5; D gene ambiguous. Per the germline V gene, CDR1 is KGHSH and CDR2 is LQKENI. The germline V and J ends were trimmed by 6 bases and 7 bases, with 13 bases remaining between them. There are 13 residues in the CDR3. CDR3 coding DNA: TGTGCCAGCTCCGGACTTGGGCACCAGCCCCAGCATTTT. Protein product: CASSGLGHQPQHF.

V is TRBV27 and J is TRBJ1-2, with D tentatively TRBD1 (5 bases). CDR1 and CDR2 from the germline V gene are MNHEY and SMNVEV (reference sequence). This CDR3 is 14 amino acids long. V was clipped by 5 bases and J by 1 base, with 11 bases between them. CDR3 sequence: CASSQGGFNYGYTF. CDR3 DNA: TGTGCCAGCAGTCAGGGAGGATTTAACTATGGCTACACCTTC.

The genes are TRBV21-1 and TRBJ2-3; no DNA check was done on the table's D call, TRBD2. TRBV21-1 is deemed a pseudogene. The CDR3 runs to 13 residues. The CDR3, as DNA: TGTGCCATCTGGTACGGGGGTTCAGATACGCAGTATTTT. Encoded protein: CAIWYGGSDTQYF.

This clone was detected only a few times. V is TRBV7-2 and J is TRBJ2-6, with D maybe TRBD2 (6 bases). CDR3 size: 15 residues. From germline, CDR1 is SGHTA and CDR2 FQGNSA. Trimming shortened V by 7 bases and J by 2 bases, and 12 bases separated the two germline ends. In nucleotides, the CDR3 is TGTGCCAGCATCCCCGGGAGTCCTGGGGCCAACGTCCTGACTTTC. This translates into CASIPGSPGANVLTF.

The chain links TRBV3-1 (or the pseudogene TRBV3-2) to TRBJ2-5; 13 bases are a match to TRBD2. Germline trimming cut 4 bases from V and 2 bases from J; bases unmatched to any gene: 4. This CDR3 spans 16 amino acids. Germline V CDR1 and CDR2: LGHDT, YNNKEL (reference sequence). CDR3 sequence: CASSPGTSGEQETQYF. The CDR3 nucleotides are TGTGCCAGCAGCCCTGGGACTAGCGGGGAACAAGAGACCCAGTACTTC.

The genes are TRBV29-1 and TRBJ1-1; TRBD1 matches 8 bases. The CDR3 length is 12 residues. CDR1 is SQVTM and CDR2 is ANQGSEA in the germline V gene. J was trimmed by 4 bases and V by 7 bases; bases with no gene match: 5. This chain's CDR3 is CSADRGGTEAFF. CDR3 DNA sequence: TGCAGCGCCGACAGGGGAGGCACTGAAGCTTTCTTT.

The rearrangement links TRBV29-1 to TRBJ1-2; 8 nucleotides agree with TRBD1. J was trimmed by 3 bases and V by 6 bases; bases with no gene match: 6. Germline CDR1 reads SQVTM; CDR2 reads ANQGSEA. This CDR3 has 13 residues. The CDR3 is CSVGKDRDYGYTF. For the CDR3, the DNA is TGCAGCGTGGGCAAGGACAGGGACTATGGCTACACCTTC.

The V call is TRBV11-2, the J call TRBJ1-2, with D possibly matching TRBD1 (5 bases). The germline V gene has CDR1 SGHAT and CDR2 FQNNGV. Trimming stripped 7 bases from V and 6 bases from J, with 18 bases between. The CDR3 totals 14 residues. The CDR3 region has the DNA TGTGCCAGCACCGAGAGGTGGGGGGGAAATGGCTACACCTTC. Amino acid sequence: CASTERWGGNGYTF.